In its sample, the clone carrying this T cell receptor beta chain was seen a few times. The V end lost 0 bases, the J end lost 8 bases, and 14 bases lay between the germline ends. Germline CDR1 reads SGHRS; CDR2 reads YFSETQ. This CDR3 region has 14 residues. These data belong to a study of blood T cell repertoires in COVID-19. As for the study in general: The United States, Italy and Spain supplied acute and convalescent COVID-19 samples. T cells, B-cell-depleted T cells, or PBMCs supplied cDNA or gDNA.

Under the authors' procedure: Estimation of nucleated cell counts was performed using reference gene primer amplification. This table comes from immunoSEQ multiplex PCR, and its TCRdb copy is limited to in-frame clones, with some not included. That table gives V, J and clone size, and the DNA gave D and trimming. The table lists about 270,000 clones, around 85% of them singletons, with about 11% in the top ten. This receptor was obtained from a woman in her 70s with acute or convalescent COVID-19. Specimen: peripheral blood. The chain employs TRBV5-1 and TRBJ1-1; D call uncertain. The CDR3 spells CASSLALRMGEAFF. Written as DNA, the CDR3 is TGCGCCAGCAGCTTGGCCTTGAGAATGGGCGAAGCTTTCTTT.